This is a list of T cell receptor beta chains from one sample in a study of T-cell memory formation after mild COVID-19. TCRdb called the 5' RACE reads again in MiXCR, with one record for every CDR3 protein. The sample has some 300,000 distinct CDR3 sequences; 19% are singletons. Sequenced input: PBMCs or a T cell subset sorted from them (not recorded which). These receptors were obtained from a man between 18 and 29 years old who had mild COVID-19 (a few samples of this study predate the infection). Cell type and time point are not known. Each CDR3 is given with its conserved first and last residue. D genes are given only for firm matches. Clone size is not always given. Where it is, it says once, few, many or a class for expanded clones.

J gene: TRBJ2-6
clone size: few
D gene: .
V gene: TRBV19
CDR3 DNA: TGTGCCAGTTCCTCGACTGGGGCCAACGTCCTGACTTTC
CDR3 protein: CASSSTGANVLTF

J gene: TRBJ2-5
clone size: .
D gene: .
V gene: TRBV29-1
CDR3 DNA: TGCAGCGTTGAAGTGGCCAATGTGGATTCGGAGACCCAGTACTTC
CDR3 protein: CSVEVANVDSETQYF

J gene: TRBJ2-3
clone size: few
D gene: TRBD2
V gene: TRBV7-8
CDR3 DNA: TGTAGCGGGGCCGTAGGGGACACAGATACGCAGTATTTT
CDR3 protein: CSGAVGDTDTQYF

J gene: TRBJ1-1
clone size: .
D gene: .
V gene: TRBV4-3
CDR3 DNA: TGCGCCAGCAGCCAAGAAGTGGACAGATCGAACACTGAAGCTTTCTTT
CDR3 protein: CASSQEVDRSNTEAFF

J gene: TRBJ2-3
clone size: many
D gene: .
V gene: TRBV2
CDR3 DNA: TGTGCCAATGGGGGTACAGATACGCAGTATTTT
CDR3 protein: CANGGTDTQYF

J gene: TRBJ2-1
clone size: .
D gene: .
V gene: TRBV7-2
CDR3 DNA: TGTGCCAGCAGCTTTGGGGCGCGGTCCTACAATGAGCAGTTCTTC
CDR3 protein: CASSFGARSYNEQFF

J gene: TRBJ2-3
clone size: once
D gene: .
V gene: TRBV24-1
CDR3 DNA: TGTGCCTCGGGGACGGGGAGCACAGATACGCAGTATTTT
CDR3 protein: CASGTGSTDTQYF

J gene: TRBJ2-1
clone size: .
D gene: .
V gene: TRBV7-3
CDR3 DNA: TGTGACAGCAGCCCGGACAGAGGAGGCTACAATGAGCAGTTCTTC
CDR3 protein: CDSSPDRGGYNEQFF

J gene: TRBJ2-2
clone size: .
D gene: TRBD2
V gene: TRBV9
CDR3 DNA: TGTGCCAGCAGCGCTCTGAGCGGGGGGCTGACCGGGGAGCTGTTTTTT
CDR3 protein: CASSALSGGLTGELFF

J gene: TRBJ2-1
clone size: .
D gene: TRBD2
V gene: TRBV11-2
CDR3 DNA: TGTGCCAGCAGCCAAGTACCTAGCGGGGGTATCAATGAGCAGTTCTTC
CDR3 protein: CASSQVPSGGINEQFF

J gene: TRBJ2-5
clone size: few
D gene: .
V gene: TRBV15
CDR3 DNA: TGTGCCACCAGCAGCCCTTCCGCAGAGACCCAGTACTTC
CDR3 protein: CATSSPSAETQYF

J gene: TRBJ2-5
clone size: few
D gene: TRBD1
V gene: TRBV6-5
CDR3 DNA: TGTGCCAGCAGTTACTTACAGGGGGCAGGGGAGACCCAGTACTTC
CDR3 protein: CASSYLQGAGETQYF

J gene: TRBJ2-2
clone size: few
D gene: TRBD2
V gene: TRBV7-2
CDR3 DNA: TGTGCCAGCAGCTTAGGCCCTCGACTAGCGGGGTATAACACCGGGGAGCTGTTTTTT
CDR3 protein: CASSLGPRLAGYNTGELFF

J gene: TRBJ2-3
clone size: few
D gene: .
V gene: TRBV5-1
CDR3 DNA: TGCGCCAGCAGCTACCGGGAACCATACACAGATACGCAGTATTTT
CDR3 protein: CASSYREPYTDTQYF

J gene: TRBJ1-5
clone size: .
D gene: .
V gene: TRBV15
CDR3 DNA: TGTGCCACCAGCAGATCCGTGACTGAGAATCAGCCCCAGCATTTT
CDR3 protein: CATSRSVTENQPQHF

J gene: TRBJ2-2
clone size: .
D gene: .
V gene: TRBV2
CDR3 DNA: TGTGCCAGCAGTCCCCTTGCCAGGGTTACCGGGGAGCTGTTTTTT
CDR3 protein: CASSPLARVTGELFF

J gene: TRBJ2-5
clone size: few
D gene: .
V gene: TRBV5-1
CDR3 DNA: TGCGCCCGCCGCCCCTGGCGGCAAGAGACCCAGTACTTC
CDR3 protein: CARRPWRQETQYF

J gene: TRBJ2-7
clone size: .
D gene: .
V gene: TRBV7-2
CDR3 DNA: TGTGCCAGCAGCCTGACCCGCTACGAGCAGTACTTC
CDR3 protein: CASSLTRYEQYF

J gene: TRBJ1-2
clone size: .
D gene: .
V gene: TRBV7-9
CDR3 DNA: TGTGCCAGCAGCGAAAGTCGGACAGCCTACACCTTC
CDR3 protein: CASSESRTAYTF

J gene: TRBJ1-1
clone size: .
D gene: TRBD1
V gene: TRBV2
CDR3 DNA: TGTGCCAGCAGTGAATCTCAGGGGGGCACTGAAGCTTTCTTT
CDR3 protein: CASSESQGGTEAFF

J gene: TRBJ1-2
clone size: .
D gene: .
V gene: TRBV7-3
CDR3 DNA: TGTGCCAGCAGCCCCGAGGCGGGCTATGGCTACACCTTC
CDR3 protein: CASSPEAGYGYTF

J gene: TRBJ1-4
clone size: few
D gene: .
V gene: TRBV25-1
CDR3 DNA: TGTGCCAGCAGTGCGACGAGGACTAGTGAAAAACTGTTTTTT
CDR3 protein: CASSATRTSEKLFF

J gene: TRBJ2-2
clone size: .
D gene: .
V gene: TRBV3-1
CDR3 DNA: TGTGCCAGCAGCCAAGATCACGGGACCGGGGAGCTGTTTTTT
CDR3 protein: CASSQDHGTGELFF

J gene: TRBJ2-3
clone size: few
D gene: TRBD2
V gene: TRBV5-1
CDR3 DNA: TGCGCCAGCAGCTTGGCCGCGACTAGCGGGGTTAGCACAGATACGCAGTATTTT
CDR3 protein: CASSLAATSGVSTDTQYF

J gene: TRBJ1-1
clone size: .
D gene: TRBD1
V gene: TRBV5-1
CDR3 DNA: TGCGCCAGCAGCGAACGGACAGGCAAGAACACTGAAGCTTTCTTT
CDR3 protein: CASSERTGKNTEAFF

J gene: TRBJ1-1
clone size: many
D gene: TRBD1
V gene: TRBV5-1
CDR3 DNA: TGCGCCAGCAGCAGGGGGCTTAGCACTGAAGCTTTCTTT
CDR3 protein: CASSRGLSTEAFF

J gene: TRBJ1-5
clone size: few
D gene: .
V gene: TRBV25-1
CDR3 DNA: TGTGCCAGCAGTACCCGGGAGGGACGTCAGCCCCAGCATTTT
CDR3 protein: CASSTREGRQPQHF

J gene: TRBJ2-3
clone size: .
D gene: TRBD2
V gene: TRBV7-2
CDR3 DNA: TGTGCCAGCAGTGACCGGACTAGCGGCCCCGGTACGCAGTATTTT
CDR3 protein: CASSDRTSGPGTQYF

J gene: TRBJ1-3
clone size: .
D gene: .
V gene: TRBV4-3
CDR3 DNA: TGCGCCAGCAGCCCCGAGCTTCGAGCCGGAAACACCATATATTTT
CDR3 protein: CASSPELRAGNTIYF

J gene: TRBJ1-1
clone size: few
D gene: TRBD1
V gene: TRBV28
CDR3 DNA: TGTGCCAGCAGTACAGGCGGACAGGGGGGCACTGAAGCTTTCTTT
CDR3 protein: CASSTGGQGGTEAFF

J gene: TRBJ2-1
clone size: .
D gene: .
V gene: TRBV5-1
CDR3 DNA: TGCGCCAGCAGCCGGGGGCTAGTAGCATACAATGAGCAGTTCTTC
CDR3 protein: CASSRGLVAYNEQFF

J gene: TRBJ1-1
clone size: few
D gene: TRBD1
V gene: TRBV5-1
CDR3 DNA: TGCGCCAGCAGGCCCGGGACAGGGGCCCCCACTGAAGCTTTCTTT
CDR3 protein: CASRPGTGAPTEAFF

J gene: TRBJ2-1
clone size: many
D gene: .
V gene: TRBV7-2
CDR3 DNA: TGTGCCAGCACCCTGCATGCTTCCGATGAGCAGTTCTTC
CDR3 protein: CASTLHASDEQFF

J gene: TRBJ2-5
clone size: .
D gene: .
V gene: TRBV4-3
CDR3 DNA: TGCGCCAGCAGCCAAGAAGTGGTTGGCGGAGAGACCCAGTACTTC
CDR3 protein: CASSQEVVGGETQYF

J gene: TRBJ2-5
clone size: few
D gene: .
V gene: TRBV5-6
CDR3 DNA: TGTGCCAGCAGCTTGGTCCTAACCCTTCTTCAAGAGACCCAGTACTTC
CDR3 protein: CASSLVLTLLQETQYF

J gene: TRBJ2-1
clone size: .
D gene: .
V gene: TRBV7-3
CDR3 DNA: TGTGCCAGCAGTCCCACTGGGCGGGACAATGAGCAGTTCTTC
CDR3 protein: CASSPTGRDNEQFF

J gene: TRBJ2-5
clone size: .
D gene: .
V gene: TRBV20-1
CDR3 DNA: TGCAGTGCTTCCGGGGAGACCCAGTACTTC
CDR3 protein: CSASGETQYF

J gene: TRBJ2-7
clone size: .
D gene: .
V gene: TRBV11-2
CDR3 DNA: TGTGCCAGCAGCTCGTCGACTAGGGCCCAGAACGAGCAGTACTTC
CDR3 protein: CASSSSTRAQNEQYF

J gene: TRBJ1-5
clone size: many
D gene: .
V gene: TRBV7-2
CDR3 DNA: TGTGCCAGCAGCTTAGTTACCGGCGGGGCCCAGCATTTT
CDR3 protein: CASSLVTGGAQHF